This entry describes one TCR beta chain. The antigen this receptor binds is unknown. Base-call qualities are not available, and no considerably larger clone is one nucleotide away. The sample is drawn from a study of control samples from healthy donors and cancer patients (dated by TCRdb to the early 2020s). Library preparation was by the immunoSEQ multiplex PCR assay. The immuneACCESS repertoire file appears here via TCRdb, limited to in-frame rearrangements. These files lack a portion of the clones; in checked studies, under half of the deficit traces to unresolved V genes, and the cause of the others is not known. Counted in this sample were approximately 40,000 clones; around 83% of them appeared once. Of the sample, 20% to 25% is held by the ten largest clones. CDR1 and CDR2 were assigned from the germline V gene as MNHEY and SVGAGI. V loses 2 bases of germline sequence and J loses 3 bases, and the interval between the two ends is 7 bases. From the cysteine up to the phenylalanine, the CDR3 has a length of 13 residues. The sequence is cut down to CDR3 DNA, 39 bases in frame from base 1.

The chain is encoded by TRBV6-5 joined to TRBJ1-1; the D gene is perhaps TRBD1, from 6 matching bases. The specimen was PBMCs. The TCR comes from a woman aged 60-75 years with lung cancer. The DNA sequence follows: TGTGCCAGCAGTTACGAGGGGGACACTGAAGCTTTCTTT. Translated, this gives CASSYEGDTEAFF.